Below are 27 T cell receptor beta chains sequenced from a single sample in a study of cytomegalovirus exposure and HLA in healthy donors. Sequencing was performed with immunoSEQ multiplex PCR; in TCRdb, only in-frame clones are kept and a portion is missing. Among 150,000 to 200,000 clones listed, about 90% were seen once. Sequenced material: PBMCs. The receptors derive from a woman aged 18-29 years in good health and CMV-seropositive.

The V gene is TRBV15, the J gene TRBJ1-4; no firm D call. The CDR3 totals 13 residues. Germline CDR1 reads LNHNV; CDR2 reads YYDKDF (reference sequence). Deletions cut 5 bases from V and 14 bases from J, with 18 bases between. The CDR3 nucleotides read TGTGCCACCAGCCCGGATCGGTTCGTGAGGCTGTTTTTT. This sequence encodes CATSPDRFVRLFF. Using reference TRBV15 and TRBJ1-4 for the parts outside the CDR3, the full variable domain is DAMVIQNPRYQVTQFGKPVTLSCSQTLNHNVMYWYQQKSSQAPKLLFHYYDKDFNNEADTPDNFQSRRPNTSFCFLDIRSPGLGDTAMYLCATSPDRFVRLFFGSGTQLSVL.

The rearrangement joins TRBV27 to TRBJ2-5; 9 positions agree with TRBD2. V lost 0 bases, J lost 5 bases, and 7 bases stayed unmatched. Germline V gene sequence: CDR1 MNHEY, CDR2 SMNVEV (reference sequence). The CDR3 spans 16 residues. The CDR3 DNA is TGTGCCAGCAGTTTATCCACGGGACTAGCACGGGAGACCCAGTACTTC. It codes for CASSLSTGLARETQYF.

This clone was picked up one time. This chain uses TRBV10-3 with TRBJ1-1, with D maybe TRBD1 (5 bases). Germline loops: CDR1 ENHRY, CDR2 SYGVKD. Trimming stripped 8 bases from V and 3 bases from J, with 13 bases between. The CDR3 length is 13 residues. CDR3 protein: CAIAAGFDTEAFF. The CDR3 region has the DNA TGTGCCATCGCGGCAGGGTTTGACACTGAAGCTTTCTTT.

The V call is TRBV15, the J call TRBJ2-7, with a possible D match to TRBD1 (5 bases). V shed 3 bases and J shed 3 bases, with 9 bases lying between them. The CDR3 totals 13 residues. The germline V gene has CDR1 LNHNV and CDR2 YYDKDF (reference sequence). CDR3 sequence: CATSRHDSYEQYF. Written as DNA, the CDR3 is TGTGCCACCAGCAGGCATGACAGCTACGAGCAGTACTTC.

Only one count was recorded for this clone. The V call is TRBV5-6, the J call TRBJ1-1; D is possibly TRBD1 (5 bases). V was clipped by 0 bases and J by 5 bases, with 8 bases between them. This CDR3 has 13 residues. Germline assignment: CDR1 SGHDT and CDR2 YYEEEE. CDR3 in amino acids: CASSLVGETEAFF. For the CDR3, the DNA is TGTGCCAGCAGCTTGGTAGGGGAAACTGAAGCTTTCTTT. Combining the CDR3 with reference TRBV5-6 and TRBJ1-1 gives the whole variable domain DAGVTQSPTHLIKTRGQQVTLRCSPKSGHDTVSWYQQALGQGPQFIFQYYEEEERQRGNFPDRFSGHQFPNYSSELNVNALLLGDSALYLCASSLVGETEAFFGQGTRLTVV.

V gene TRBV5-4 combines with J gene TRBJ2-2; 13 positions agree with TRBD2. The trim removed 4 bases at V and 5 bases at J, leaving 8 bases unmatched. The germline V gene has CDR1 SGHNT and CDR2 YYREEE (reference sequence). The CDR3 length is 17 residues. The CDR3 DNA is TGTGCCAGCAGCCAAGGACTAGCGGGAGTTGGGACCGGGGAGCTGTTTTTT. Protein: CASSQGLAGVGTGELFF.

This chain uses TRBV11-3 with TRBJ2-7; perhaps TRBD2 as D (5 bases). The CDR3 loop spans 13 amino acids. V was trimmed by 5 bases and J by 2 bases, leaving 10 bases between them. Per the germline V gene, CDR1 is SGHNT and CDR2 is YENEEA. The CDR3 is CASSPLRAYEQYF. In nucleotides, the CDR3 is TGTGCCAGCAGCCCCCTGAGGGCCTACGAGCAGTACTTC.

This sequence joins TRBV28 and TRBJ2-7, with 7 bases fitting TRBD2. The CDR3 is 12 residues long. Germline CDR1 and CDR2: MDHEN and SYDVKM. V was clipped by 9 bases and J by 2 bases; unmatched bases: 4. The CDR3 here is CASSSGTYEQYF. The CDR3 DNA reads as TGTGCCAGTTCTAGCGGTACCTACGAGCAGTACTTC.

J is TRBJ2-1 and V is TRBV10-1, with D maybe TRBD1 (6 bases). The germline V gene has CDR1 WNHNN and CDR2 SYGVQD (reference sequence). The V end lost 0 bases, the J end lost 10 bases, and 13 bases lay between the germline ends. The CDR3 spans 14 residues. The CDR3 nucleotides are TGCGCCAGCAGTGAGTCGACAGGTCTACGGGAGCAGTTCTTC. It codes for CASSESTGLREQFF.

This chain connects TRBV2 to TRBJ2-3, with D unclear. The CDR3 extends over 13 amino acids. In germline, CDR1 is SNHLY, CDR2 FYNNEI. Trimming took off 4 bases at V and 4 bases at J, with 9 bases between the two ends. CDR3 bases: TGTGCCAGCAGTGTTAACACCGCAGATACGCAGTATTTT. Its protein is CASSVNTADTQYF.

V and J are TRBV6-6 and TRBJ1-1, with 7 nucleotides matching TRBD1. The CDR3 totals 13 residues. Germline lookup yields CDR1 MNHNY and CDR2 SVGAGI (reference sequence). V was pared by 6 bases and J by 4 bases, with 5 bases of the junction left unmatched. CDR3 sequence: CASSLDRSTEAFF. For the CDR3, the DNA is TGTGCCAGCAGCTTGGACAGGAGCACTGAAGCTTTCTTT.

This clone appeared once. V and J are TRBV19 and TRBJ2-5, with 11 bases lining up with TRBD2. V lost 3 bases, J lost 4 bases, and 7 bases stayed unmatched. Germline V lookup: CDR1 LNHDA, CDR2 SQIVND (reference sequence). The CDR3 consists of 16 residues. CDR3 DNA: TGTGCCAGTAGTATCTCCGGGACTAGCGGCTCAGAGACCCAGTACTTC. Translating it yields CASSISGTSGSETQYF.

The V and J genes are TRBV10-3 and TRBJ2-7; 9 bases are a match to TRBD2. This CDR3 has 16 amino acids. V was pared by 11 bases and J by 0 bases, with 14 bases of the junction left unmatched. Per the germline V gene, CDR1 is ENHRY and CDR2 is SYGVKD. The CDR3 reads CASEGSGRRTSYEQYF. In DNA, the CDR3 is TGTGCCTCGGAAGGAAGCGGGAGGCGCACCTCCTACGAGCAGTACTTC.

The rearrangement links TRBV28 to TRBJ1-2; D is unresolved. The CDR3 contains 13 residues. CDR1 is MDHEN, CDR2 SYDVKM, per germline. V lost 9 bases and J lost 2, with 13 bases in between. The CDR3 region is CASFGDQNYGYTF. Written as DNA, the CDR3 is TGTGCCAGTTTCGGGGATCAAAACTATGGCTACACCTTC.

The rearrangement links TRBV5-5 to TRBJ1-5, with 7 bases fitting TRBD1. There are 15 residues in the CDR3. V was clipped by 4 bases and J by 0 bases; unmatched bases: 4. CDR1 SGHKS and CDR2 YYEKEE come from the germline V gene (reference sequence). For the CDR3, the DNA is TGTGCCAGCAGCGGGGGACAGCTTAGCAATCAGCCCCAGCATTTT. Its translation: CASSGGQLSNQPQHF. Looking up the rest from reference TRBV5-5 and TRBJ1-5 gives the full variable domain: DAGVTQSPTHLIKTRGQQVTLRCSPISGHKSVSWYQQVLGQGPQFIFQYYEKEERGRGNFPDRFSARQFPNYSSELNVNALLLGDSALYLCASSGGQLSNQPQHFGDGTRLSIL.

This clone was seen a handful of times. The chain combines TRBV6-1 with TRBJ2-7, with D perhaps matching TRBD2 (7 bases). The germline gives CDR1 MNHNS, CDR2 SASEGT. CDR3 size: 14 residues. Trimming shortened V by 7 bases and J by 7 bases, and 20 bases separated the two germline ends. The CDR3 region has the DNA TGTGCCAGCACCACGGGGGGCTCGGCTTCTGAGCAGTACTTC. This translates into CASTTGGSASEQYF.

The rearrangement joins TRBV9 to TRBJ2-1, with 13 bases identical to TRBD2. CDR3 length equals 16 residues. V gave up 3 bases and J gave up 0 bases; unmatched junction bases: 0. Germline-derived CDR1 and CDR2 are SGDLS and YYNGEE. CDR3 nucleotide sequence: TGTGCCAGCAGCGGGACTAGCGGGAGCTCCTACAATGAGCAGTTCTTC. Its translation: CASSGTSGSSYNEQFF.

The sample holds a few counts of this clone. V is TRBV9 and J is TRBJ2-7; 8 nucleotides match TRBD2. This CDR3 comprises 13 residues. V lost 5 bases to trimming and J lost 5 bases; unmatched junction nucleotides: 6. Germline V gene sequence: CDR1 SGDLS, CDR2 YYNGEE. This CDR3 reads CASSFSGSDEQYF. The CDR3 DNA is TGTGCCAGCAGTTTCAGCGGGAGCGACGAGCAGTACTTC.

The chain joins TRBV19 to TRBJ1-2; 10 positions match TRBD1. Trimming took 5 bases from V and 5 from J; bases not matched to a gene: 17. CDR3 length: 18 residues. CDR1 LNHDA and CDR2 SQIVND come from the germline V gene (reference sequence). The CDR3 coding sequence is TGTGCCAGTAGTCCCCTTAATTTGGCGGACAGGGGGTCGTATGGCTACACCTTC. It translates to CASSPLNLADRGSYGYTF. The entire variable domain, with the rest obtained from reference TRBV19 and TRBJ1-2, is as follows: DGGITQSPKYLFRKEGQNVTLSCEQNLNHDAMYWYRQDPGQGLRLIYYSQIVNDFQKGDIAEGYSVSREKKESFPLTVTSAQKNPTAFYLCASSPLNLADRGSYGYTFGSGTRLTVV.

This clone was found a few times. The chain joins TRBV29-1 to TRBJ1-5; D ambiguous. Trimming took off 4 bases at V and 6 bases at J, with 10 bases between the two ends. CDR1 is SQVTM, CDR2 ANQGSEA, per germline. This CDR3 comprises 12 residues. The CDR3 coding sequence is TGCAGCGTTGCTGGACTAGGTCAGCCCCAGCATTTT. As protein: CSVAGLGQPQHF.

This chain connects TRBV6-1 to TRBJ1-4; D is uncertain. Germline V gene data show CDR1 as MNHNS and CDR2 as SASEGT. The CDR3 spans 12 residues. Trimming shortened V by 2 bases and J by 8 bases, and 6 bases separated the two germline ends. The CDR3 spells CASSEPTEKLFF. The DNA of the CDR3 is TGTGCCAGCAGTGAACCTACCGAAAAACTGTTTTTT.

The chain carries TRBV11-2 and TRBJ2-5; weak D call: TRBD2 (5 bases). The CDR3 consists of 16 residues. The germline V gene encodes CDR1 SGHAT and CDR2 FQNNGV. Trimming removed 2 bases at V and 4 bases at J, with 17 bases between. For the CDR3, the DNA is TGTGCCAGCAGCTTACCCAACCCCCCCGGAGGAGAGACCCAGTACTTC. Its translation is CASSLPNPPGGETQYF.

The rearrangement uses TRBV19 and TRBJ2-3, with a weak D call TRBD1 (6 bases). Trimming removed 5 bases from V and 2 bases from J, with 14 bases in between. Germline V lookup: CDR1 LNHDA, CDR2 SQIVND (reference sequence). CDR3 length: 15 amino acids. The CDR3 here is CASSPGDGYTDTQYF. The CDR3 DNA sequence: TGTGCCAGTAGTCCAGGGGACGGCTACACAGATACGCAGTATTTT.

This chain connects TRBV25-1 to TRBJ2-3, with 7 bases identical to TRBD1. The CDR3 length is 17 residues. Looked up from germline, CDR1 is MGHDK and CDR2 is SYGVNS. V lost 3 bases to trimming and J lost 4 bases; unmatched junction nucleotides: 13. The CDR3 loop reads CASSEVTGAPLADTQYF. CDR3 bases: TGTGCCAGCAGTGAGGTAACAGGGGCCCCGTTGGCAGATACGCAGTATTTT.

The CDR3 region has the DNA TGTGCCAGCAGTGAACAGGGGGCGGGAGAAGAGACCCAGTACTTC. It is translated as CASSEQGAGEETQYF. The V and J genes are TRBV2 and TRBJ2-5, with D maybe TRBD1 (8 bases). V was trimmed by 2 bases and J by 3 bases, leaving 13 bases between them. The CDR3 covers 15 residues. Germline CDR1 and CDR2: SNHLY and FYNNEI.

The J gene is TRBJ2-7, the V gene TRBV19; 7 nucleotides line up with TRBD2. CDR1 LNHDA and CDR2 SQIVND come from the germline V gene (reference sequence). Unmatched junction bases numbered 4, after V lost 1 base and J lost 4 bases. CDR3 length equals 14 residues. CDR3 bases: TGTGCCAGTAGTATAGGAGGGAGGGAATACGAGCAGTACTTC. It specifies CASSIGGREYEQYF.

Here the CDR3 reads CASSLAAGGVTDTQYF. Here the CDR3 DNA reads TGCGCCAGCAGCTTGGCCGCGGGAGGGGTAACAGATACGCAGTATTTT. The rearrangement joins TRBV5-1 to TRBJ2-3; TRBD2 agrees at 9 bases. The CDR3 length is 16 residues. With 0 bases clipped from V and 3 bases from J, the junction kept 5 bases outside the gene matches. Germline CDR1 is SGHRS and CDR2 is YFSETQ. Full variable domain (rest looked up from reference TRBV5-1 and TRBJ2-3): KAGVTQTPRYLIKTRGQQVTLSCSPISGHRSVSWYQQTPGQGLQFLFEYFSETQRNKGNFPGRFSGRQFSNSRSEMNVSTLELGDSALYLCASSLAAGGVTDTQYFGPGTRLTVL.